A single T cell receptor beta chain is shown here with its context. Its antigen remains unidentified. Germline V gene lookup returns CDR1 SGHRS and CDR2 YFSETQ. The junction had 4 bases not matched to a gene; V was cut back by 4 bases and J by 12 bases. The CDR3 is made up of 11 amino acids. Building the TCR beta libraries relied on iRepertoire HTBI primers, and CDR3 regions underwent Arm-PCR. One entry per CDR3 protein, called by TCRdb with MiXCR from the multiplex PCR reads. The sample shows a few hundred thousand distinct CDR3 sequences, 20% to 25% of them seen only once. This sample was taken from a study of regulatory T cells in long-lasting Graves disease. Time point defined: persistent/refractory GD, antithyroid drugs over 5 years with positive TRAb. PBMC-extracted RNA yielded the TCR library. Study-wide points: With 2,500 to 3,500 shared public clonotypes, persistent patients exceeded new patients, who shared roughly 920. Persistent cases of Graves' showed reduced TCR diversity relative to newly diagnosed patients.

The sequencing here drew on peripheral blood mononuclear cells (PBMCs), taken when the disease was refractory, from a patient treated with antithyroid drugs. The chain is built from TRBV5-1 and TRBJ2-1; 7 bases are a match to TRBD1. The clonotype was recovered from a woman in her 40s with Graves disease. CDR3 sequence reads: CASSLQGRQFF. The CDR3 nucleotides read TGCGCCAGCAGCCTACAGGGGAGGCAGTTCTTC.